This T cell receptor beta chain was sequenced during a study of blood T cell repertoires in COVID-19. The assay was immunoSEQ multiplex PCR, and TCRdb's table has in-frame clones only and misses some. The sample includes around 26,000 clones, 80% to 95% of them seen just once. The CDR3 is 13 residues long. Between the trimmed V and J ends, which lost 1 base and 4 bases, there was a span of 7 bases. Germline V gene data show CDR1 as SGHTA and CDR2 as FQGNSA. The receptor was derived from a human donor in a cohort sampled during active COVID-19. This rearrangement joins TRBV7-2 to TRBJ1-2; D not resolved. Specimen: peripheral blood. CDR3 loop: CASSLVSGYGYTF. CDR3 DNA sequence: TGTGCCAGCAGCTTAGTGTCAGGCTATGGCTACACCTTC.